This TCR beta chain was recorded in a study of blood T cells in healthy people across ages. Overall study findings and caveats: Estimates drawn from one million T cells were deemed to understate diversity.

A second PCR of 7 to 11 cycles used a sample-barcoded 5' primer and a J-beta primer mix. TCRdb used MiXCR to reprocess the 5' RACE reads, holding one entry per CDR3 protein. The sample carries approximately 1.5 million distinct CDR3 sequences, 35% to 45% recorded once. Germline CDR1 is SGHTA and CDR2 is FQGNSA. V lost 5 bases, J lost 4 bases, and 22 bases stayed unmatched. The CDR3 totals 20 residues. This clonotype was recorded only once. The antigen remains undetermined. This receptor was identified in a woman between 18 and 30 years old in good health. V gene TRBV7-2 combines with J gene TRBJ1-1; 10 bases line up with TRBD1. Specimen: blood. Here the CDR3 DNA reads TGTGCCAGCAGCCGTCGCCCTCGGGACAGGGGCCCTTACTGGTCCACTGAAGCTTTCTTT. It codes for CASSRRPRDRGPYWSTEAFF. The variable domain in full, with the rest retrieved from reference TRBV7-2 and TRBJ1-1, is GAGVSQSPSNKVTEKGKDVELRCDPISGHTALYWYRQSLGQGLEFLIYFQGNSAPDKSGLPSDRFSAERTGGSVSTLTIQRTQQEDSAVYLCASSRRPRDRGPYWSTEAFFGQGTRLTVV.